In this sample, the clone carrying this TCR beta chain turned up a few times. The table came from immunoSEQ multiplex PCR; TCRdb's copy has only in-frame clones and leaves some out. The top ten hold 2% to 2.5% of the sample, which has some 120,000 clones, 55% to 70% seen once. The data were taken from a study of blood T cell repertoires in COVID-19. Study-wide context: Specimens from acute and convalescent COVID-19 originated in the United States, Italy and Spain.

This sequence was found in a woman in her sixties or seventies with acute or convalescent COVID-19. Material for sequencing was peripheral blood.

As DNA, the CDR3 is TGTGCCAGCAGTTTTTCTTCCTCTGGAAACACCATATATTTT. It yields the protein CASSFSSSGNTIYF. V is TRBV6-5 and J is TRBJ1-3; no reliable D call. The CDR3 is 14 amino acids. The germline gives CDR1 MNHEY, CDR2 SVGAGI. Between the trimmed V and J ends, which lost 4 bases and 0 bases, there was a span of 7 bases.